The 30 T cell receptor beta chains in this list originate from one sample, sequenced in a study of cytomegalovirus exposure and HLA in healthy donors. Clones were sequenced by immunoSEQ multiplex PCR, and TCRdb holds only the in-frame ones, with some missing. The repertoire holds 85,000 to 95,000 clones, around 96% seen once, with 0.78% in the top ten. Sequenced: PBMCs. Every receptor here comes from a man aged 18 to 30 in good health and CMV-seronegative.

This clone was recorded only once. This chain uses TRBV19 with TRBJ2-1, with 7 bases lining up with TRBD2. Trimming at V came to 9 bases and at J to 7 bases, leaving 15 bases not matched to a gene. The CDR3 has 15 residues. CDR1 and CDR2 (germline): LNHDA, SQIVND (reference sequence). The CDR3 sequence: CASRMGEGPGNEQFF. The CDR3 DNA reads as TGTGCCAGCCGGATGGGGGAGGGACCAGGGAATGAGCAGTTCTTC.

The CDR3, as DNA: TGTGCCAGCAGCCTTTTGCTAACAGGGGGCACCGGGGAGCTGTTTTTT. Residues: CASSLLLTGGTGELFF. V gene TRBV5-6 combines with J gene TRBJ2-2, with 8 bases lining up with TRBD1. V was clipped by 4 bases and J by 4 bases; unmatched bases: 9. The CDR3 extends over 16 amino acids. In germline, CDR1 is SGHDT, CDR2 YYEEEE.

DNA for the CDR3: TGCGCCAGCAGCTCGACCCCGCCAGGGGCCTTAGGGGGCACTGAAGCTTTCTTT. As protein: CASSSTPPGALGGTEAFF. V and J are TRBV5-1 and TRBJ1-1, with D possibly being TRBD1 (6 bases). Deletions cut 3 bases from V and 4 bases from J, with 25 bases between. This CDR3 has 18 amino acids. Germline-derived CDR1 and CDR2 are SGHRS and YFSETQ. Complete variable domain (other parts from reference TRBV5-1 and TRBJ1-1): KAGVTQTPRYLIKTRGQQVTLSCSPISGHRSVSWYQQTPGQGLQFLFEYFSETQRNKGNFPGRFSGRQFSNSRSEMNVSTLELGDSALYLCASSSTPPGALGGTEAFFGQGTRLTVV.

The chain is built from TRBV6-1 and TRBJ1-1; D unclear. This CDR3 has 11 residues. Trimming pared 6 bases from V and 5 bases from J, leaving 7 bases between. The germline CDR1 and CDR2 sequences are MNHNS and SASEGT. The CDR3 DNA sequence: TGTGCCAGCAGAGCATCTACTGAAGCTTTCTTT. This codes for CASRASTEAFF.

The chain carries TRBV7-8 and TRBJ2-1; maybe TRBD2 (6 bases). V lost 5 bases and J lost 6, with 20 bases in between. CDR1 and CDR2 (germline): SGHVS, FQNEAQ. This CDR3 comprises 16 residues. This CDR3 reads CASSLRNRDGGNEQFF. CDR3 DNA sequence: TGTGCCAGCAGCCTCAGGAATAGGGACGGGGGCAATGAGCAGTTCTTC.

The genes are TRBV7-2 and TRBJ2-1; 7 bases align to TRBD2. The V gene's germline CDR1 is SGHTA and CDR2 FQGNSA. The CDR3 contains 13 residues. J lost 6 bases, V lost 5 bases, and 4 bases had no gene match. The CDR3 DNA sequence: TGTGCCAGCAGCAATGCGGGAGTCAATGAGCAGTTCTTC. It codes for CASSNAGVNEQFF.

The CDR3 DNA sequence: TGTGCCAGCAGCGTAGGGACAAATTCCTACGAGCAGTACTTC. Amino acid sequence: CASSVGTNSYEQYF. V usage is TRBV7-3 and J usage is TRBJ2-7, with D possibly being TRBD1 (6 bases). V was shortened by 5 bases and J by 1 base, with 12 bases between the two germline ends. Germline V lookup: CDR1 SGHTA, CDR2 FQGTGA. The CDR3 extends over 14 amino acids.

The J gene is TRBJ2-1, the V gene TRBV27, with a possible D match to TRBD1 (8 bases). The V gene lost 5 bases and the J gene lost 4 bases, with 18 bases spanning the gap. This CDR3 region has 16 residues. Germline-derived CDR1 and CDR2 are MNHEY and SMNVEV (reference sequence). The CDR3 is CASSTKTGGGYNEQFF. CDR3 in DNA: TGTGCCAGCAGTACAAAAACAGGGGGGGGTTACAATGAGCAGTTCTTC.

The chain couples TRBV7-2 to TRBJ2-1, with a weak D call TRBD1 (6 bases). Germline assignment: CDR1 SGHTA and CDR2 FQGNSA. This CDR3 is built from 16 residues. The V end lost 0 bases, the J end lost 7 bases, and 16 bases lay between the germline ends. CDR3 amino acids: CASSLAGDTQFNEQFF. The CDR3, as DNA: TGTGCCAGCAGCTTAGCGGGGGACACTCAGTTTAATGAGCAGTTCTTC.

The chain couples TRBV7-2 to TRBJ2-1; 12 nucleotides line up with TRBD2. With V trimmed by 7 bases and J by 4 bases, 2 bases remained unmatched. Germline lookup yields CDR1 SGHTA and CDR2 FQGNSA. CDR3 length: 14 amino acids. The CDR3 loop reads CASTGLAGYNEQFF. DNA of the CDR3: TGTGCCAGCACGGGACTAGCGGGTTACAATGAGCAGTTCTTC.

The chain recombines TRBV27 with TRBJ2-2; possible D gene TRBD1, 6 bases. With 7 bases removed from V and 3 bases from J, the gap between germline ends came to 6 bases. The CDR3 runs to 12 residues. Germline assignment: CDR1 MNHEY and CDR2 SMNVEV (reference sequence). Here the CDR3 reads CASTGDTGELFF. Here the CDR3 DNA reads TGTGCCAGCACAGGGGACACCGGGGAGCTGTTTTTT.

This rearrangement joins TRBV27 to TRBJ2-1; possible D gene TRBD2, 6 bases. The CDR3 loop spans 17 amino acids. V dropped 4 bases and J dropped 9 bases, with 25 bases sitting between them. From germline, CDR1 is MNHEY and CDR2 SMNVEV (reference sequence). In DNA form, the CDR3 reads TGTGCCAGCAGTTCGATCGATATACCCAGGGACTCTTCTGAGCAGTTCTTC. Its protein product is CASSSIDIPRDSSEQFF.

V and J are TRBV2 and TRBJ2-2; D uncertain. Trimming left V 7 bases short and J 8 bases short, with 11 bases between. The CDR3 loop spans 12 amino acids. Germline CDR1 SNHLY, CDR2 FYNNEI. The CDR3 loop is CASTIQDGELFF. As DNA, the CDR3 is TGTGCCAGCACTATTCAGGATGGGGAGCTGTTTTTT.

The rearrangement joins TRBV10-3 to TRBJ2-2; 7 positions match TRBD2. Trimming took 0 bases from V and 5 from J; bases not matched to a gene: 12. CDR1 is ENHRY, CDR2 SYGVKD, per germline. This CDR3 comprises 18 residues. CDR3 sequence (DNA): TGTGCCATCAGTGAGTCGGGGAATACGGCGGGAGAGACCGGGGAGCTGTTTTTT. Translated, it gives CAISESGNTAGETGELFF.

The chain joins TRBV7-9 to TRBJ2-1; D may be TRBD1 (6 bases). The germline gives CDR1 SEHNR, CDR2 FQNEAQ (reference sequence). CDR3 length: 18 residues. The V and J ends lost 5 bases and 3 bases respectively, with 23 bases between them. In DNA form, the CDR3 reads TGTGCCAGCAGCCCCCGCGGTCTCCAGGGGTGGCTCTACAATGAGCAGTTCTTC. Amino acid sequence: CASSPRGLQGWLYNEQFF.

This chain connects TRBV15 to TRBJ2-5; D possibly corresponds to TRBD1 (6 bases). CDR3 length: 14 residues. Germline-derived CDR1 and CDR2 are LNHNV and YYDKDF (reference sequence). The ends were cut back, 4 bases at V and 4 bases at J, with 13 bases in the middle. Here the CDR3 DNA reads TGTGCCACCAGCACCGCGACAGGTCTAGAGACCCAGTACTTC. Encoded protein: CATSTATGLETQYF.

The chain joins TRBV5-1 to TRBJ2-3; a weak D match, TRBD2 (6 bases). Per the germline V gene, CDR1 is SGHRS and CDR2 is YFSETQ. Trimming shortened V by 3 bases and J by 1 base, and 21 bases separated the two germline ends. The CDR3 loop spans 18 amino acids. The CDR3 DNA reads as TGCGCCAGCAGCTCGGCGGTGCCGGGGGATATTGGCACAGATACGCAGTATTTT. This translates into CASSSAVPGDIGTDTQYF. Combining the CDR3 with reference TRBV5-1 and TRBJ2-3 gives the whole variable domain KAGVTQTPRYLIKTRGQQVTLSCSPISGHRSVSWYQQTPGQGLQFLFEYFSETQRNKGNFPGRFSGRQFSNSRSEMNVSTLELGDSALYLCASSSAVPGDIGTDTQYFGPGTRLTVL.

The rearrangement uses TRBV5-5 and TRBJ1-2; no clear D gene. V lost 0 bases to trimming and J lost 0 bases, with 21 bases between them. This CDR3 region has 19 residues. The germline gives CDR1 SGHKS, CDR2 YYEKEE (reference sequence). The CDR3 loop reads CASSLVVLVFSRSNYGYTF. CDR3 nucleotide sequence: TGTGCCAGCAGCTTGGTGGTTTTGGTTTTTTCACGGTCTAACTATGGCTACACCTTC.

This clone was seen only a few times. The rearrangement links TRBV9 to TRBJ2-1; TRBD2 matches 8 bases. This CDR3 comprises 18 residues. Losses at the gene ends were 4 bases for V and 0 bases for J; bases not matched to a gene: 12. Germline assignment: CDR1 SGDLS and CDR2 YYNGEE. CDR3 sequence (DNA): TGTGCCAGCAGCTTATACGGGGGGGGGCCCAGCTCCTACAATGAGCAGTTCTTC. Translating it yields CASSLYGGGPSSYNEQFF.

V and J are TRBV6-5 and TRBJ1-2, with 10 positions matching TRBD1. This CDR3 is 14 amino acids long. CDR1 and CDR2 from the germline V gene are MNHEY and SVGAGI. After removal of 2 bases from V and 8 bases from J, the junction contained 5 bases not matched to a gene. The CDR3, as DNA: TGTGCCAGCAGTTACCACCCGACAGGGGGCGGCTACACCTTC. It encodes CASSYHPTGGGYTF.

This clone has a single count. The CDR3 spells CASSSRRLNTEAFF. CDR3 sequence (DNA): TGTGCCAGCAGCAGCCGCCGTTTGAACACTGAAGCTTTCTTT. The rearrangement uses TRBV7-9 and TRBJ1-1; D call uncertain. The ends were cut back, 5 bases at V and 0 bases at J, with 10 bases in the middle. Germline V gene sequence: CDR1 SEHNR, CDR2 FQNEAQ (reference sequence). This CDR3 has 14 residues.

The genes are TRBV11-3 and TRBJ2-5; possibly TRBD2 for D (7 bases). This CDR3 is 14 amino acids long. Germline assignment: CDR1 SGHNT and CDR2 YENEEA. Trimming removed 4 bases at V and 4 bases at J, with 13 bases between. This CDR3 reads CASSWGGGAETQYF. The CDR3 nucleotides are TGTGCCAGCAGCTGGGGGGGCGGCGCAGAGACCCAGTACTTC.

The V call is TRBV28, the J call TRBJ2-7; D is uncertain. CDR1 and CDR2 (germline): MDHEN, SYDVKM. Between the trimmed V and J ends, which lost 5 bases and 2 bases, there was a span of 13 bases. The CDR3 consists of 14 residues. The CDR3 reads CASSPVLSAYEQYF. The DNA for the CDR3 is TGTGCCAGCAGTCCGGTACTCTCCGCCTACGAGCAGTACTTC.

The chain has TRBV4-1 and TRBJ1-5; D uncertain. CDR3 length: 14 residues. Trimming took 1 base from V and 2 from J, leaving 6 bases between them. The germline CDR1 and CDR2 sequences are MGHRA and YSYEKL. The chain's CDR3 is CASSQAGGNQPQHF. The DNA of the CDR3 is TGCGCCAGCAGCCAAGCCGGGGGCAATCAGCCCCAGCATTTT.

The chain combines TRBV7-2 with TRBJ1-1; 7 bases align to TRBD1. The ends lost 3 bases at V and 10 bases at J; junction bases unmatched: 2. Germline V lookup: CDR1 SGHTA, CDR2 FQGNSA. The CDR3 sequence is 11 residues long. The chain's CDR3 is CASSFRGRAFF. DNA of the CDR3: TGTGCCAGCAGCTTCAGGGGGAGAGCTTTCTTT.

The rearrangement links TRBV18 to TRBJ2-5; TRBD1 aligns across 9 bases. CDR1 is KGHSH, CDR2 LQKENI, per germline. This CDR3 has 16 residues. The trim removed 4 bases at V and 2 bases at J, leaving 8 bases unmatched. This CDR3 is CASSLRQDRGQETQYF. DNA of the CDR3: TGTGCCAGCTCACTACGACAGGACAGGGGACAAGAGACCCAGTACTTC.

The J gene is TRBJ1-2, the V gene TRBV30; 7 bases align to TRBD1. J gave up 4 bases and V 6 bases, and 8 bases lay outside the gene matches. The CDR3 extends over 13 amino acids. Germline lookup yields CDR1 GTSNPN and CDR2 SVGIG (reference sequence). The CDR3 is CACPGQTVYGYTF. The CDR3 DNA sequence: TGTGCCTGCCCGGGACAGACAGTCTATGGCTACACCTTC.

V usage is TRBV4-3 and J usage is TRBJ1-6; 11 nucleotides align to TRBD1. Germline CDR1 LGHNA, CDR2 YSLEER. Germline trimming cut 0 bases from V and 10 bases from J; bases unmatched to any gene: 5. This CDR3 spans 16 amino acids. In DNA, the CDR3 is TGCGCCAGCAGCCAAGAAACGGGACAGGGGGTCTCACCCCTCCACTTT. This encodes CASSQETGQGVSPLHF.

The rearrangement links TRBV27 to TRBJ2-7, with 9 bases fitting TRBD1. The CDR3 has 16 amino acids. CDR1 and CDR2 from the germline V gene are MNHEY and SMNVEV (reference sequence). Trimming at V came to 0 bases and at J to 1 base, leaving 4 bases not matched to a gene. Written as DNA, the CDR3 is TGTGCCAGCAGTTTATCAGGACAGGGGAAATCCTACGAGCAGTACGTC. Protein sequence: CASSLSGQGKSYEQYV.

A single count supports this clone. CDR3 sequence: CASSELGRDPANEKLFF. CDR3 in DNA: TGTGCCAGCAGTGAATTGGGGAGAGACCCGGCTAATGAAAAACTGTTTTTT. The V and J genes are TRBV25-1 and TRBJ1-4; D gene unclear. Germline loops: CDR1 MGHDK, CDR2 SYGVNS. With 1 base removed from V and 3 bases from J, the gap between germline ends came to 15 bases. This CDR3 is 17 amino acids long.